This T cell receptor (beta chain) was documented in a study of T cell responses to AZD1222 COVID-19 vaccine. For the study at large: Second-dose intervals of approximately 4 or approximately 12 weeks were pooled.

As to this clone: Its target is not known.

Here immunoSEQ multiplex PCR was the method, and the copy in TCRdb shows in-frame clones only, minus some. The data contain some 120,000 clones, roughly 90% of them seen just once; the ten biggest clones take up 4% to 5%. Trimming removed 7 bases at V and 5 bases at J, with 15 bases between. Germline V gene data show CDR1 as LNHDA and CDR2 as SQIVND (reference sequence). The CDR3 is made up of 14 amino acids. Regarding the study as a whole: In all cases, repertoires were sampled only after the peak T cell response. The breadth and depth of Spike-specific TCRs increased once two AZD1222 doses had been given. Per reports, nearly half of all spike-specific TCRs target regions that are unmutated in variants.

The receptor's source is an adult in good health. The V and J genes are TRBV19 and TRBJ1-5; tentatively, D is TRBD1 (6 bases). The source material was peripheral blood, sampled on day 0 of AZD1222 vaccination. The DNA of the CDR3 is TGTGCCAGTAAGAACAGGGATGGGTATCAGCCCCAGCATTTT. Its protein product is CASKNRDGYQPQHF.